These T cell receptor beta chains were read from a single sample in a study of beta chain features in type 1 diabetes. Profiled with immunoSEQ multiplex PCR; TCRdb holds only in-frame clones, not every one. The table records about 740,000 clones, around 15% of them present only once. Sequencing was carried out using naive CD4+ T cells from blood. The receptors stem from a man younger than 35 with type 1 diabetes. Each CDR3 is given with its conserved first and last residue. Each record gives: D gene, clone size, V gene, J gene, CDR3 DNA, CDR3 protein. A D gene is named only where the DNA matches it firmly. Where a row states a size, it is once, few, many or the class of an expanded clone; other rows omit it.

D: TRBD1
size: .
V: TRBV7-9
J: TRBJ1-5
DNA: TGTGCCAGCAGCTTAGTTTCAGGGGGCATAGGCAATCAGCCCCAGCATTTT
CDR3: CASSLVSGGIGNQPQHF

D: .
size: many
V: TRBV11-2
J: TRBJ2-1
DNA: TGTGCCAGCAGCTGGGGAGGCAGCTCCTACAATGAGCAGTTCTTC
CDR3: CASSWGGSSYNEQFF

D: .
size: few
V: TRBV5-4
J: TRBJ1-6
DNA: TGTGCCAGCAGCTTGGGGACCATTAATTCACCCCTCCACTTT
CDR3: CASSLGTINSPLHF

D: .
size: .
V: TRBV30
J: TRBJ1-3
DNA: TGTGCCTGGAGTGTCAGAGGGTTATCTGGAAACACCATATATTTT
CDR3: CAWSVRGLSGNTIYF

D: TRBD1
size: .
V: TRBV19
J: TRBJ2-7
DNA: TGTGCCAGTAGCTCTGTCACAGGGGACGACGAGCAGTACTTC
CDR3: CASSSVTGDDEQYF

D: .
size: .
V: TRBV9
J: TRBJ2-2
DNA: TGTGCCAGCAGTTGGACAGCCGCCGGGGAGCTGTTTTTT
CDR3: CASSWTAAGELFF

D: .
size: few
V: TRBV27
J: TRBJ1-5
DNA: TGTGCCAGCAGTTTGTGGAGTGATAGCAATCAGCCCCAGCATTTT
CDR3: CASSLWSDSNQPQHF

D: .
size: few
V: TRBV4-1
J: TRBJ2-7
DNA: TGCGCCAGCAGCCATGGACCGACGCCTACCTACGAGCAGTACTTC
CDR3: CASSHGPTPTYEQYF

D: .
size: .
V: TRBV27
J: TRBJ2-3
DNA: TGTGCCAGCAGTTTATCACGCTCCACAGATACGCAGTATTTT
CDR3: CASSLSRSTDTQYF

D: .
size: .
V: TRBV30
J: TRBJ2-7
DNA: TGTGCCTGGAGTGTACACACGGGCGAGCAGTACTTC
CDR3: CAWSVHTGEQYF

D: TRBD2
size: .
V: TRBV19
J: TRBJ2-1
DNA: TGTGCCAGTAGTATCCGACTAGCGGGAGGGAATGAGCAGTTCTTC
CDR3: CASSIRLAGGNEQFF

D: .
size: .
V: TRBV5-1
J: TRBJ1-3
DNA: TGCGCCAGCAGCAAAGTGGGACACTCTGGAAACACCATATATTTT
CDR3: CASSKVGHSGNTIYF

D: .
size: few
V: TRBV25-1
J: TRBJ1-1
DNA: TGTGCCAGCAGTTGGCAGGGGATCCCTGAAGCTTTCTTT
CDR3: CASSWQGIPEAFF

D: .
size: .
V: TRBV5-4
J: TRBJ2-7
DNA: TGTGCCAGCAGCTCCGGGACGGTAAGCTCCTACGAGCAGTACTTC
CDR3: CASSSGTVSSYEQYF

D: .
size: .
V: TRBV7-3
J: TRBJ2-3
DNA: TGTGCCAGCAGCTTAGGGTCCTGGAACACAGATACGCAGTATTTT
CDR3: CASSLGSWNTDTQYF

D: .
size: few
V: TRBV30
J: TRBJ2-7
DNA: TGTGCCTGGAGTGTACTCGGAGGGGCCGGCTACGAGCAGTACTTC
CDR3: CAWSVLGGAGYEQYF

D: TRBD2
size: .
V: TRBV9
J: TRBJ2-1
DNA: TGTGCCAGCAGCCTCGATAGCGGGGGAGTATACAATGAGCAGTTCTTC
CDR3: CASSLDSGGVYNEQFF

D: .
size: .
V: TRBV21-1
J: TRBJ2-5
DNA: TGTGCCAGCAGCACTTCCGACGACAGGTGGGAGACCCAGTACTTC
CDR3: CASSTSDDRWETQYF

D: TRBD1
size: once
V: TRBV18
J: TRBJ2-2
DNA: TGTGCCAGCTCACCACAGGGGGCGGTGACCGGGGAGCTGTTTTTT
CDR3: CASSPQGAVTGELFF

D: .
size: .
V: TRBV7-2
J: TRBJ1-1
DNA: TGTGCCAGCAGCTTAGACCCGAACACTGAAGCTTTCTTT
CDR3: CASSLDPNTEAFF

D: TRBD1
size: few
V: TRBV5-5
J: TRBJ1-1
DNA: TGTGCCAGCAGCTCCCAGGGGGACACTGAAGCTTTCTTT
CDR3: CASSSQGDTEAFF

D: .
size: .
V: TRBV30
J: TRBJ1-3
DNA: TGTGCCTGGAATCGGGGATTCTCTGGAAACACCATATATTTT
CDR3: CAWNRGFSGNTIYF